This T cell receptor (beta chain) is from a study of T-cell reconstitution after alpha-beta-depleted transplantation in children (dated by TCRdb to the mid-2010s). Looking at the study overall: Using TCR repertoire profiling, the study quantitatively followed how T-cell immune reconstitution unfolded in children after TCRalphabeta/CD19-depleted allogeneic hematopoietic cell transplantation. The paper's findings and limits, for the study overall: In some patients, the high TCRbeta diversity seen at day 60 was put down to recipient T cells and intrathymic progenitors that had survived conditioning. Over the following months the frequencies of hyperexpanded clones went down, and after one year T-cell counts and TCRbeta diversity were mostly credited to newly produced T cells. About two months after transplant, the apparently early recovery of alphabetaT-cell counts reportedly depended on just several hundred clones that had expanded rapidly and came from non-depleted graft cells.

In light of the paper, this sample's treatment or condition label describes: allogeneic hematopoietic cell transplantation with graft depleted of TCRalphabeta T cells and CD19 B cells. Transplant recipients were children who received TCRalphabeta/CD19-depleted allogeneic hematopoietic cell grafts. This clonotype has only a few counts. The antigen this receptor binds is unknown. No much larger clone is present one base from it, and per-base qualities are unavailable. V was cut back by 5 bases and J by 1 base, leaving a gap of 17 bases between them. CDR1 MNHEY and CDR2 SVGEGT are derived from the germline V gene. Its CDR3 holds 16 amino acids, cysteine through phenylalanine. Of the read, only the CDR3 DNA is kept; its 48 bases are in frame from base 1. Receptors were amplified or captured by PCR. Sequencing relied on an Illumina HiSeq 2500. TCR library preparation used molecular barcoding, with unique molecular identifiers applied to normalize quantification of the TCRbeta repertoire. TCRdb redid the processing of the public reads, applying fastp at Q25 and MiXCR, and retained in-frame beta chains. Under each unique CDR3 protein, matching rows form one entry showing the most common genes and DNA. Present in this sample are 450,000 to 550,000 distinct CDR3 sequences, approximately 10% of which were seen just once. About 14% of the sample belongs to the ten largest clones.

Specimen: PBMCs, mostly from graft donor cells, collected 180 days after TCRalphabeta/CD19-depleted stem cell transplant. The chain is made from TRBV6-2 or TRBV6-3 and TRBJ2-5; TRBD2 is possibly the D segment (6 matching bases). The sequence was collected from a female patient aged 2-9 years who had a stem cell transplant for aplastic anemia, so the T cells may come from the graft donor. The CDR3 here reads CASSPWWLARQETQYF. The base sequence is TGTGCCAGCAGTCCGTGGTGGCTAGCGCGCCAAGAGACCCAGTACTTC.